The source of this T cell receptor (beta chain) is a study of CD8 T cells in ankylosing spondylitis. A quantitative 5'-RACE method, one with molecular barcodes, was used to make TCR beta libraries. TCRdb processed the 5' RACE reads anew with MiXCR; each CDR3 protein has one entry. Of approximately 350,000 distinct CDR3 sequences in the sample, under 15% were seen once. This CDR3 is 13 amino acids long. Germline CDR1 ENHRY, CDR2 SYGVKD. J lost 4 bases, V lost 9 bases, and 7 bases had no gene match. This clonotype was seen a handful of times. The origin of this receptor is a male donor with ankylosing spondylitis or in good health (not recorded which). This chain connects TRBV10-3 to TRBJ2-5; TRBD1 matches 8 bases. Sequenced material: blood, either unsorted or a sorted T cell fraction (not recorded which). CDR3 sequence reads: CAMAQGAPETQYF. In DNA form, the CDR3 reads TGTGCCATGGCTCAGGGGGCCCCAGAGACCCAGTACTTC.